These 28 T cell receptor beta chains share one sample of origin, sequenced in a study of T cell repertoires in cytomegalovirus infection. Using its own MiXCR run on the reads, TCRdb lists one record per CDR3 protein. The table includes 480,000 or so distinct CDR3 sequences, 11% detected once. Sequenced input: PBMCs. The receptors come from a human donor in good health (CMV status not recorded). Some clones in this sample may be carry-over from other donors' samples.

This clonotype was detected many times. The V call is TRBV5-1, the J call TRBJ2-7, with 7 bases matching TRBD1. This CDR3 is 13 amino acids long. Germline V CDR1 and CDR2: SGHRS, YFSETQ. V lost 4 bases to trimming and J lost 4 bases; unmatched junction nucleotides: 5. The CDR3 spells CASSPLQGYEQYF. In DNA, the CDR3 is TGCGCCAGCAGCCCGTTACAGGGGTACGAGCAGTACTTC.

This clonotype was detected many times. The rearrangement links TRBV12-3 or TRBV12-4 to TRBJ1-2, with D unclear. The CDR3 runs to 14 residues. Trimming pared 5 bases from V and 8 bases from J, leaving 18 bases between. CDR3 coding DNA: TGTGCCAGCAGTACCCGGACGGATGGTGGAGGCTACACCTTC. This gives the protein CASSTRTDGGGYTF.

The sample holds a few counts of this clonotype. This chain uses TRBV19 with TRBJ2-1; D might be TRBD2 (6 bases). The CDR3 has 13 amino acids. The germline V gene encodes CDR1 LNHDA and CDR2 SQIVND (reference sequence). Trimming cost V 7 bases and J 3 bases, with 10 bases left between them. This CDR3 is CASIGTDYNEQFF. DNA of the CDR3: TGTGCCAGTATAGGGACTGACTACAATGAGCAGTTCTTC.

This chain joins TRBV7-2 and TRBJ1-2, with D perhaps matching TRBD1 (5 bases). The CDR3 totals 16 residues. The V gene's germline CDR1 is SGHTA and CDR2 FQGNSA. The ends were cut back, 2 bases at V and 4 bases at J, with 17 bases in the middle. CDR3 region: CASSLLAGVAFYGYTF. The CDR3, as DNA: TGTGCCAGCAGCTTACTGGCGGGGGTGGCCTTCTATGGCTACACCTTC.

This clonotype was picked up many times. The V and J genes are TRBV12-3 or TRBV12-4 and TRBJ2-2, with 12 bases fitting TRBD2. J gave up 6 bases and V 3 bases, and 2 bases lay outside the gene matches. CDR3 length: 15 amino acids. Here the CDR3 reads CASSFGLAGPGELFF. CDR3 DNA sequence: TGTGCCAGCAGTTTCGGACTAGCGGGACCCGGGGAGCTGTTTTTT.

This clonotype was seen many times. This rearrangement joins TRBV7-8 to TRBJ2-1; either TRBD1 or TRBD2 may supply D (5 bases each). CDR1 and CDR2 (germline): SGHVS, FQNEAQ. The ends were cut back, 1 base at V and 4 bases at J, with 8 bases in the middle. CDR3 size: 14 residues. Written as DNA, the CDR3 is TGTGCCAGCAGCTTAGGAGGGGTTTACAATGAGCAGTTCTTC. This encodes CASSLGGVYNEQFF.

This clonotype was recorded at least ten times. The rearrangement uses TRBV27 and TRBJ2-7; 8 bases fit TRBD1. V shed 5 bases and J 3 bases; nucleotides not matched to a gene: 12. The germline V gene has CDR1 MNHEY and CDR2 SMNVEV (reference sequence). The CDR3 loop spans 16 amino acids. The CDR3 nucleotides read TGTGCCAGCAGTACCCTCCCGGGACAGGTCAACTACGAGCAGTACTTC. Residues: CASSTLPGQVNYEQYF.

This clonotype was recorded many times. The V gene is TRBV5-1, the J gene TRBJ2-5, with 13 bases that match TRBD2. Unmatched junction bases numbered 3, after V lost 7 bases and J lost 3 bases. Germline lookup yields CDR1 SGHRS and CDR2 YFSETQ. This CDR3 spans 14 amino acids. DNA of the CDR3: TGCGCCAGCGCCGGGACTAGCGGGAAAGAGACCCAGTACTTC. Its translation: CASAGTSGKETQYF.

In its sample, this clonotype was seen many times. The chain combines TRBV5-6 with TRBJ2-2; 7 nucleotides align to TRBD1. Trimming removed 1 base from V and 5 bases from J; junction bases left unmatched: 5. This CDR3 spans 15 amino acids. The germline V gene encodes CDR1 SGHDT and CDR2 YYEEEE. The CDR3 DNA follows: TGTGCCAGCAGCTTGCCGGGACAGCTTACCGGGGAGCTGTTTTTT. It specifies CASSLPGQLTGELFF.

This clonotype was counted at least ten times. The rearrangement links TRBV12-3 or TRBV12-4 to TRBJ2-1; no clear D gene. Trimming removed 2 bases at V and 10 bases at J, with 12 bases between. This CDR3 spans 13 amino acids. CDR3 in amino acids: CASSLKRNGEQFF. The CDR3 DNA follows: TGTGCCAGCAGTTTAAAAAGGAATGGGGAGCAGTTCTTC.

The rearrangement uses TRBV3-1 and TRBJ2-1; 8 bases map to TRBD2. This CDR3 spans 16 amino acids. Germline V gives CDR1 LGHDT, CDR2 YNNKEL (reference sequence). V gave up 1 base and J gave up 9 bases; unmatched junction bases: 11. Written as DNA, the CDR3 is TGTGCCAGCAGCCAAGCTGGAATAGCGGGGTTAAGTGAGCAGTTCTTC. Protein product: CASSQAGIAGLSEQFF.

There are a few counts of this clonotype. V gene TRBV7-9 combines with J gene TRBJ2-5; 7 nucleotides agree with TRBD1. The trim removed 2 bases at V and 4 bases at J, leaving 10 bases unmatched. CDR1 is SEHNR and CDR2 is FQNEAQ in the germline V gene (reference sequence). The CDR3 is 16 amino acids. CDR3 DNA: TGTGCCAGCAGCTTAATTTTCGAGGGGGCACGAGAGACCCAGTACTTC. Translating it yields CASSLIFEGARETQYF.

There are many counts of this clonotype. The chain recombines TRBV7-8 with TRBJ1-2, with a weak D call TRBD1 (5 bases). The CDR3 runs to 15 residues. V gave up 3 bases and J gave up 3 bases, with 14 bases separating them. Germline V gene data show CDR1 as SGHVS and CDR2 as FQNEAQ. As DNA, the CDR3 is TGTGCCAGCAGCTTTAGACTCGACAGCCACTATGGCTACACCTTC. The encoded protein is CASSFRLDSHYGYTF.

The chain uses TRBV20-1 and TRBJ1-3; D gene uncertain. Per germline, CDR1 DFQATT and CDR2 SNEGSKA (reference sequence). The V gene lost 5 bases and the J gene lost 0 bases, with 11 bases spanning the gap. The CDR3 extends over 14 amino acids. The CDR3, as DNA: TGCAGTGCTCAAGACTTCCGCTCTGGAAACACCATATATTTT. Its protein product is CSAQDFRSGNTIYF.

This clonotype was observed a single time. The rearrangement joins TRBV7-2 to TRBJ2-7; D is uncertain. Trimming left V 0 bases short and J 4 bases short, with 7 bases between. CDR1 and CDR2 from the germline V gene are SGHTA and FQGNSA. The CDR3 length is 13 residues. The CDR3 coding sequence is TGTGCCAGCAGCTTAGCGGGCTCGTACGAGCAGTACGTC. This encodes CASSLAGSYEQYV.

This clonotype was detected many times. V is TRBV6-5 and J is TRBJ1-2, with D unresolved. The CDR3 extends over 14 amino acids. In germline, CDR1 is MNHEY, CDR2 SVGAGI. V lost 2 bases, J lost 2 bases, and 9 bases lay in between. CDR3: CASSYIQRNYGYTF. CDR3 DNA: TGTGCCAGCAGTTACATACAAAGGAACTATGGCTACACCTTC.

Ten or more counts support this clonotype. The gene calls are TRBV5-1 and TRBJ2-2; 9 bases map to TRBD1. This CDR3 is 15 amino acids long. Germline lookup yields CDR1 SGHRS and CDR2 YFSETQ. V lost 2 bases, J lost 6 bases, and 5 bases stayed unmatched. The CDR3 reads CASSFWDRESGELFF. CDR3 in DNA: TGCGCCAGCAGCTTCTGGGACAGGGAGTCCGGGGAGCTGTTTTTT.

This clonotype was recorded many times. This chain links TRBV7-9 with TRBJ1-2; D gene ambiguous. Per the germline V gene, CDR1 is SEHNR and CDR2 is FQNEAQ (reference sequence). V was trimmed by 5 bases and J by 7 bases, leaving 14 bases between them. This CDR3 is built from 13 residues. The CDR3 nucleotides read TGTGCCAGCAGCCCGACCGAGGTGAGTGGCTACACCTTC. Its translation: CASSPTEVSGYTF.

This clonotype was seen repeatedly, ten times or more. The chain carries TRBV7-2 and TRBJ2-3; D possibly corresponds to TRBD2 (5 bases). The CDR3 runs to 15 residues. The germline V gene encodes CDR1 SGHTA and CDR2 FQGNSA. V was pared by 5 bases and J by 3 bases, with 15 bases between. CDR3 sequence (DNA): TGTGCCAGCAGCCTCCAGGTGACGGGGACAGATACGCAGTATTTT. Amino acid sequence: CASSLQVTGTDTQYF.

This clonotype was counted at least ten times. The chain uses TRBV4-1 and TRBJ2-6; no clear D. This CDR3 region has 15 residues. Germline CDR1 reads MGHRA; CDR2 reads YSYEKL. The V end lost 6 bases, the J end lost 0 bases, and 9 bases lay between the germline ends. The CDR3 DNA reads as TGCGCCAGCAGTTTCTCAGTCTCTGGGGCCAACGTCCTGACTTTC. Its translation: CASSFSVSGANVLTF.

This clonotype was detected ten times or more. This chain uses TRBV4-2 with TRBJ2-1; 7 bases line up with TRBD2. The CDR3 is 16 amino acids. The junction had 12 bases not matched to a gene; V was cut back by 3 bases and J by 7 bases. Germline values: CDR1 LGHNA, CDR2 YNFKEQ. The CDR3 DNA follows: TGTGCCAGCAGCCATAACCCCGGGACTAATAAAAATGAGCAGTTCTTC. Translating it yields CASSHNPGTNKNEQFF.

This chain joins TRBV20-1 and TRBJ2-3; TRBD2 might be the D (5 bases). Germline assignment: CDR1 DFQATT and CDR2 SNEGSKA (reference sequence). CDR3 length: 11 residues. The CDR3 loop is CSQPRGDTQYF. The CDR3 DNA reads TGCAGCCAACCCCGGGGAGATACGCAGTATTTT.

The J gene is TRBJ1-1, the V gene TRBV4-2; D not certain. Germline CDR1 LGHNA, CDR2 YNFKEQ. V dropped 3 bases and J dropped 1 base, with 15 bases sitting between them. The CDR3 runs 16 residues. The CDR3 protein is CASSHPRSATNTEAFF. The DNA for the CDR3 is TGTGCCAGCAGCCATCCCCGATCGGCCACGAACACTGAAGCTTTCTTT.

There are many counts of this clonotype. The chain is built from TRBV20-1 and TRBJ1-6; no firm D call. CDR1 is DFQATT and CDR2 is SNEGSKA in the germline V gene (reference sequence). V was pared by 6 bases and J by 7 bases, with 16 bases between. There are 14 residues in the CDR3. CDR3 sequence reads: CSAFYGMPNSPLHF. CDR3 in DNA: TGCAGTGCGTTTTATGGGATGCCGAATTCACCCCTCCACTTT.

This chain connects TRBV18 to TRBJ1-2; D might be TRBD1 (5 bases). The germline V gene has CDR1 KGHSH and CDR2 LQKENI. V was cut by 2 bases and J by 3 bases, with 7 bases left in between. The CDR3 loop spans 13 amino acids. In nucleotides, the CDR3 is TGTGCCAGCTCACCAGTAGGGGACTATGGCTACACCTTC. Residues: CASSPVGDYGYTF.

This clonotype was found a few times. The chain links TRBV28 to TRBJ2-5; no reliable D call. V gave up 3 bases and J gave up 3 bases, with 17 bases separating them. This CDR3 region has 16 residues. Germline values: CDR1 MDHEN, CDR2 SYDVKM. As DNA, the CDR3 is TGTGCCAGCAGTTTGGGGAAGAGCACACTCAAAGAGACCCAGTACTTC. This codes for CASSLGKSTLKETQYF.

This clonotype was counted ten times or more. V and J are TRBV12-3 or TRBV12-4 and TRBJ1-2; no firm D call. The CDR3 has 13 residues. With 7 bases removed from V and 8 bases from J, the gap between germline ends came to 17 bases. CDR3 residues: CASTSDPRFGYTF. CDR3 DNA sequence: TGTGCCAGCACCTCGGACCCTCGGTTCGGCTACACCTTC.

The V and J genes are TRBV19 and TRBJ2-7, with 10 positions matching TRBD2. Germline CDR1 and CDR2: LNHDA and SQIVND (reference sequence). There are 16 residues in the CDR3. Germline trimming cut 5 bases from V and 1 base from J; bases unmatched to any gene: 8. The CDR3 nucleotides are TGTGCCAGTAGTTTCTCTACTAGCGGGGTTTCCTACGAGCAGTACTTC. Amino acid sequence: CASSFSTSGVSYEQYF.